Listed below are T cell receptor beta chains from one sample, sequenced in a study of T cell clusters in autoimmune cytopenias. With the multiplex PCR reads reprocessed, TCRdb shows one record per CDR3 protein and no DNA. The sample has 10,000 to 15,000 distinct CDR3 sequences, and its top ten clones hold 20% to 30%. The sample was also linked to a second study, of T cell repertoires in aging, cancer and after chemotherapy.

Material for sequencing was peripheral blood. These receptors were taken from a human donor in good health. Both conserved end residues are part of each CDR3. Some rows have no size entry. The others give once, few or many, or a class for an expanded clone.

j_call: TRBJ2-3
clone_size: .
v_call: TRBV5-5
cdr3_aa: CASSLVLSGGGGTDTQYF

j_call: TRBJ2-7
clone_size: .
v_call: TRBV19
cdr3_aa: CASSAQTGSYEQYF

j_call: TRBJ1-5
clone_size: .
v_call: TRBV5-4
cdr3_aa: CASSVGYQPQHF

j_call: TRBJ1-1
clone_size: .
v_call: TRBV18
cdr3_aa: CASSLQGANTEAFF

j_call: TRBJ2-3
clone_size: .
v_call: TRBV5-4
cdr3_aa: CASSPRSGGGTDTQYF

j_call: TRBJ2-7
clone_size: medium-sized
v_call: TRBV11-1
cdr3_aa: CASSAIRQGVQYF

j_call: TRBJ2-7
clone_size: .
v_call: TRBV11-1
cdr3_aa: CATSRDQGINEQYF

j_call: TRBJ1-2
clone_size: .
v_call: TRBV19
cdr3_aa: CASIVVGGLNYGYTF

j_call: TRBJ2-7
clone_size: .
v_call: TRBV19
cdr3_aa: CASSIGPGSSYEQYF

j_call: TRBJ2-2
clone_size: .
v_call: TRBV30
cdr3_aa: CASTWRQVDTGELFF

j_call: TRBJ2-7
clone_size: medium-sized
v_call: TRBV5-4
cdr3_aa: CASSSGTGYYEQYF

j_call: TRBJ1-5
clone_size: .
v_call: TRBV19
cdr3_aa: CASSIWGNQPQHF

j_call: TRBJ2-7
clone_size: .
v_call: TRBV27
cdr3_aa: CASSPRVAGGLNEQYF

j_call: TRBJ2-1
clone_size: .
v_call: TRBV10-2
cdr3_aa: CASSELTGARPAWEQFF

j_call: TRBJ1-1
clone_size: .
v_call: TRBV4-2
cdr3_aa: CASSQAGQGGTEAFF

j_call: TRBJ2-1
clone_size: .
v_call: TRBV18
cdr3_aa: CASSPPMAGRVEQFF

j_call: TRBJ1-5
clone_size: medium-sized
v_call: TRBV29-1
cdr3_aa: CSVELTGESNQPQHF

j_call: TRBJ2-1
clone_size: .
v_call: TRBV30
cdr3_aa: CAWSVGQGFEQFF

j_call: TRBJ2-7
clone_size: medium-sized
v_call: TRBV30
cdr3_aa: CAWSVGQGWNEQYF

j_call: TRBJ2-5
clone_size: medium-sized
v_call: TRBV11-3
cdr3_aa: CASSRQGGAQYF

j_call: TRBJ2-3
clone_size: .
v_call: TRBV10-3
cdr3_aa: CAISSSGDTDTQYF

j_call: TRBJ2-3
clone_size: medium-sized
v_call: TRBV19
cdr3_aa: CASSKVRTETQYF

j_call: TRBJ1-4
clone_size: .
v_call: TRBV5-6
cdr3_aa: CASSPRTGYNEKLFF

j_call: TRBJ2-7
clone_size: .
v_call: TRBV15
cdr3_aa: CATSQRGASYEQYF

j_call: TRBJ2-1
clone_size: .
v_call: TRBV5-1
cdr3_aa: CASRLEGVAYNEQFF